This T cell receptor beta chain was identified during a study of cytomegalovirus exposure and HLA in healthy donors. The wider study: Previous work identified roughly 120 million unique TCR beta sequences from some 170 million T cells. Genotyping of about 400 donors showed that 80% to 90% belonged to the Caucasian-associated ancestry cluster. Study results and caveats: Upon later analysis, TCR association rates were observed to vary by HLA locus, being highest for DRB1 and lowest for HLA-C. Previously analyzed data showed that most TCR beta V segments were productive at a frequency of about 87% or about 30%.

In germline, CDR1 is LNHDA, CDR2 SQIVND (reference sequence). V was shortened by 3 bases and J by 1 base, with 10 bases between the two germline ends. The length of the CDR3 is 15 residues. Primers included in the PCR were 60 Vbeta and 13 Jbeta primers. Sequenced by immunoSEQ multiplex PCR; TCRdb stores in-frame clones only, minus some. The repertoire holds hundreds of thousands of clones, about 80% seen once, with 6% in the top ten. Note on this clone: Its antigen is undetermined.

Sequencing was done on a sample of PBMCs. The chain employs TRBV19 and TRBJ1-3; D ambiguous. This clonotype was sampled from a man aged 35 to 55 in good health and CMV-seropositive. The CDR3 is CASSIDPRSGNTIYF. CDR3 DNA: TGTGCCAGTAGTATCGATCCGAGGTCTGGAAACACCATATATTTT.